This T cell receptor beta chain was recorded in a study of shared clonotypes between healthy human individuals. About the study: Samples came from a couple of female and a few male donors aged 18 to 49. The study, taken as a whole, reports: Lower generation probabilities were found for non-shared clonotypes than for those shared by all four donors.

With 6 bases removed from V and 5 bases from J, the gap between germline ends came to 13 bases. This CDR3 is built from 13 residues. Germline CDR1 and CDR2: MNHEY and SVGAGI. Libraries were prepared by immunoSEQ multiplex PCR; TCRdb keeps only in-frame clonotypes and omits some of them. The table includes some 980,000 clones, 76% detected once. This clone was seen only a few times. Its specificity is unknown. Donors, healthy HIV-negative adults, lacked recent acute infections or vaccinations. This chain links TRBV6-5 with TRBJ1-2; D uncertain. This clonotype was obtained from a man between 18 and 35 years old in good health. The sequencing input was memory CD4+ T cells sorted from blood. Subset indicated: CD45RA-negative fraction. CDR3 nucleotides: TGTGCCAGCAGCCCTACCGGGGTTTATGGCTACACCTTC. Translation gives CASSPTGVYGYTF.